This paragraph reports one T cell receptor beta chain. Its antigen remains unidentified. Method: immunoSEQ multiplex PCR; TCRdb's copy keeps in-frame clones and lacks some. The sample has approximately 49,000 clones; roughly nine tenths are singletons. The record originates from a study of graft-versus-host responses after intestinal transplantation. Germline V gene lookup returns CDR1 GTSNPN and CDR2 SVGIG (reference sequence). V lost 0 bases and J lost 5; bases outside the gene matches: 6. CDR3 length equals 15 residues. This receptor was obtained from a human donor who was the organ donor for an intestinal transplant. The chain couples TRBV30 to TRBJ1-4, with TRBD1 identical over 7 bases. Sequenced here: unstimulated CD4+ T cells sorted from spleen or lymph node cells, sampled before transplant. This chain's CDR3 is CAWSVVTGINEKLFF. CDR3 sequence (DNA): TGTGCCTGGAGTGTCGTGACAGGGATCAATGAAAAACTGTTTTTT.